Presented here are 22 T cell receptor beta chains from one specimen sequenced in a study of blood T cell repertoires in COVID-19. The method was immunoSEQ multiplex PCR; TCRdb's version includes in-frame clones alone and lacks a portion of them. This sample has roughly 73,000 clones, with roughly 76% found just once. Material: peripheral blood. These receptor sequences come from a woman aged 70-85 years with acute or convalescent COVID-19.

The CDR3 nucleotides read TGTGCCAGCAGTGCCTACCGGTTTAGGACTAGCGACACAGATACGCAGTATTTT. Residues: CASSAYRFRTSDTDTQYF. V usage is TRBV6-1 and J usage is TRBJ2-3, with 9 bases lining up with TRBD2. The CDR3 runs 18 residues. The V gene end was trimmed by 4 bases and the J gene end by 2 bases; junction bases not matched to a gene: 13. Germline V gene sequence: CDR1 MNHNS, CDR2 SASEGT.

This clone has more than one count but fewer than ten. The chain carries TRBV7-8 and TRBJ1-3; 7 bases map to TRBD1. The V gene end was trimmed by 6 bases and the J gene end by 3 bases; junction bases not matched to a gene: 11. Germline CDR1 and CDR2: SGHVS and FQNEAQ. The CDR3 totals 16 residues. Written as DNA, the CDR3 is TGTGCCAGCAGGGGAGGCAGGGGGTCTGGTGGAAACACCATATATTTT. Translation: CASRGGRGSGGNTIYF.

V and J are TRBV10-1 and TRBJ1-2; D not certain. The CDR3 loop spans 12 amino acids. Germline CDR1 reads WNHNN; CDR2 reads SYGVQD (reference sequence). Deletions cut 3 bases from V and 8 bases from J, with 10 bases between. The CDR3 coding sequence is TGCGCCAGCAGTGACTTTAGAGGGGGCTACACCTTC. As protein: CASSDFRGGYTF.

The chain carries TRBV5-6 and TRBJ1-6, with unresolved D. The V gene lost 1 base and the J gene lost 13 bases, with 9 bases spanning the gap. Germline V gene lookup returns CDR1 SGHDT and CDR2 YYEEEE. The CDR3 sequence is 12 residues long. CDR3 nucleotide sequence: TGTGCCAGCAGCTTGTGGGGAGGGCCCCTCCACTTT. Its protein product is CASSLWGGPLHF.

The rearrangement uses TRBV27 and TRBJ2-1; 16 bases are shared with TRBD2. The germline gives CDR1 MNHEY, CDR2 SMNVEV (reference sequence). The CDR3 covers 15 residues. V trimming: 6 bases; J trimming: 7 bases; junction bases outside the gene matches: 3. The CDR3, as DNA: TGTGCCAGCAGGCCGGGACTAGCGGGGGGGAATGAGCAGTTCTTC. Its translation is CASRPGLAGGNEQFF.

This chain's CDR3 is CAIGPGSGYTF. The CDR3 nucleotides read TGTGCCATCGGTCCGGGGAGTGGCTACACCTTC. This chain uses TRBV28 with TRBJ1-2; no clear D gene. CDR3 length: 11 amino acids. Trimming pared 10 bases from V and 7 bases from J, leaving 13 bases between. Germline lookup yields CDR1 MDHEN and CDR2 SYDVKM.

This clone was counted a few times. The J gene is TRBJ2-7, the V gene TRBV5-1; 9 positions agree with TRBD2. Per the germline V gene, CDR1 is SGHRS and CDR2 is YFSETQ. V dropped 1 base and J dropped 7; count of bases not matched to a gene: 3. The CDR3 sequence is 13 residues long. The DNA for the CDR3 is TGCGCCAGCAGCTTGAGTCTAGCGGGAGAGCAGTACTTC. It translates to CASSLSLAGEQYF.

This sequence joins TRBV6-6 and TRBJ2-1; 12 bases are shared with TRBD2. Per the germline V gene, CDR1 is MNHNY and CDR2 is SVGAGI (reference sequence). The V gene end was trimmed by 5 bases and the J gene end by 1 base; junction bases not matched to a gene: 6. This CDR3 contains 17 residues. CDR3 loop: CASSPWTSGVSYNEQFF. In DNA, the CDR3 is TGTGCCAGCAGTCCGTGGACTAGCGGGGTGTCCTACAATGAGCAGTTCTTC.

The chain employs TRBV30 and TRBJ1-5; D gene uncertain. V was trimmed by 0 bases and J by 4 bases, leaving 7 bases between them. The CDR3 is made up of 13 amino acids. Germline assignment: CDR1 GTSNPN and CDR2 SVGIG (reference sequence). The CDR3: CAWSVTKNQPQHF. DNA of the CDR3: TGTGCCTGGAGTGTGACTAAAAATCAGCCCCAGCATTTT. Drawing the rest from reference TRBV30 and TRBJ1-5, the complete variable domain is SQTIHQWPATLVQPVGSPLSLECTVEGTSNPNLYWYRQAAGRGLQLLFYSVGIGQISSEVPQNLSASRPQDRQFILSSKKLLLSDSGFYLCAWSVTKNQPQHFGDGTRLSIL.

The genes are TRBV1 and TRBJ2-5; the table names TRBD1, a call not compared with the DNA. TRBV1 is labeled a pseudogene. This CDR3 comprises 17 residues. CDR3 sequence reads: CTSSLMTGGLFKETQYF. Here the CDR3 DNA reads TGCACCAGCAGCCTAATGACAGGGGGCCTATTTAAAGAGACCCAGTACTTC.

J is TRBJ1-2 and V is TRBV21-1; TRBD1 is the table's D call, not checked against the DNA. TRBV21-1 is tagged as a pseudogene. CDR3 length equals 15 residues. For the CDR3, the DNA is TGTGCCAGCAGCAAAGGGGACAGCTCGAACTATGGCTACACCTTC. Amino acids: CASSKGDSSNYGYTF.

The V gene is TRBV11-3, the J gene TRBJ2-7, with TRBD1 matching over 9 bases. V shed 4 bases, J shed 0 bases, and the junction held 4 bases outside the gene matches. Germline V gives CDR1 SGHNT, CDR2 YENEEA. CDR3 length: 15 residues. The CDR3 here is CASSSGTGSSYEQYF. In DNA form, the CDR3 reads TGTGCCAGCAGCTCCGGGACAGGGAGCTCCTACGAGCAGTACTTC.

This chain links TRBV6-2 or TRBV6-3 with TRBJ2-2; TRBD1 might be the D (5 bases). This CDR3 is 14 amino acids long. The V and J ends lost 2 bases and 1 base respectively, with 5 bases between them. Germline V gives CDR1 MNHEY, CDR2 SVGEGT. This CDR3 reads CASSYTGNTGELFF. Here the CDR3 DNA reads TGTGCCAGCAGTTACACAGGGAACACCGGGGAGCTGTTTTTT.

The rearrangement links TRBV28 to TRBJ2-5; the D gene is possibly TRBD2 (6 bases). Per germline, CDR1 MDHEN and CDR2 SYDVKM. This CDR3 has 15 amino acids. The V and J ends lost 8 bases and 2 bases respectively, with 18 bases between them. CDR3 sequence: CASQSFQAGQETQYF. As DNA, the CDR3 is TGTGCCAGCCAGAGTTTCCAGGCGGGGCAAGAGACCCAGTACTTC.

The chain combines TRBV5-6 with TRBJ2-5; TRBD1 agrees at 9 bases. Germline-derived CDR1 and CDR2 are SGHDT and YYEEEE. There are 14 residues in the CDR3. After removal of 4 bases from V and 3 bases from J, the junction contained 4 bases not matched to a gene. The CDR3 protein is CASSRDRAEETQYF. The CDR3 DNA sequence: TGTGCCAGCAGCCGGGACAGGGCTGAAGAGACCCAGTACTTC.

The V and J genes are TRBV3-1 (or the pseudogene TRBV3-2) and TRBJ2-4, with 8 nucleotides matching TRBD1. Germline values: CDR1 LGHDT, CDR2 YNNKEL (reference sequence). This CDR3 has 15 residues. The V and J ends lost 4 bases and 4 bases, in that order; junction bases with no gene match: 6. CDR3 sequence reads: CASSPTGTGKNIQYF. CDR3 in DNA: TGTGCCAGCAGCCCAACCGGGACAGGTAAAAACATTCAGTACTTC.

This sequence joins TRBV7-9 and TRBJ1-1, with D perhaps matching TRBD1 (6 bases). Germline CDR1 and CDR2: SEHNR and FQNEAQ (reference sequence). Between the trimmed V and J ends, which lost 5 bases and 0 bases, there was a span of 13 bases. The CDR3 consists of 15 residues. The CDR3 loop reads CASSPWGRMNTEAFF. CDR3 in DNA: TGTGCCAGCAGCCCCTGGGGGCGTATGAACACTGAAGCTTTCTTT.

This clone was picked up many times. The CDR3 DNA sequence: TGTGCCAGTAGTGGGACAGGCTCCGGGGAGCTGTTTTTT. This translates into CASSGTGSGELFF. This chain links TRBV19 with TRBJ2-2, with 8 bases matching TRBD1. After removal of 5 bases from V and 6 bases from J, the junction contained 2 bases not matched to a gene. Germline values: CDR1 LNHDA, CDR2 SQIVND (reference sequence). There are 13 residues in the CDR3.

The CDR3 coding sequence is TGTGCCAGCAGCTTAGGGACAGGGCTTGGGGGTGAGCAGTTCTTC. As protein: CASSLGTGLGGEQFF. This chain links TRBV11-1 with TRBJ2-1; TRBD1 matches 8 bases. CDR1 and CDR2 (germline): SGHAT, FQDESV (reference sequence). The CDR3 consists of 15 residues. The V and J ends lost 1 base and 9 bases, in that order; junction bases with no gene match: 8.

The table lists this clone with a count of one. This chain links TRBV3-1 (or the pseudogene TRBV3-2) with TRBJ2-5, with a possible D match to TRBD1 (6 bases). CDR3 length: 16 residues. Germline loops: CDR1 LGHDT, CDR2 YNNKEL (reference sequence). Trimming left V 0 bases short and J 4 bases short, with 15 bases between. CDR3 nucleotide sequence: TGTGCCAGCAGCCAAGAGTGGGGGCGTCGGCGAGAGACCCAGTACTTC. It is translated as CASSQEWGRRRETQYF.

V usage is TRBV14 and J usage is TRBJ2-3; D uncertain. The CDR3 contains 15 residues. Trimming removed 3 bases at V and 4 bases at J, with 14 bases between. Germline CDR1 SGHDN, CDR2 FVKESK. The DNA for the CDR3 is TGTGCCAGCAGCCAGTACCTAGACCGCGCAGATACGCAGTATTTT. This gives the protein CASSQYLDRADTQYF.

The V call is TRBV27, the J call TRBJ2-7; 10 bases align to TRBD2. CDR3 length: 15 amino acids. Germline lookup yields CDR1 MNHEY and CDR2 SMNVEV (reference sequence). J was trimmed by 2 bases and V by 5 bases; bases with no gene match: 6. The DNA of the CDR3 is TGTGCCAGCAGTCGGGGGACTAGCGTAGCCTACGAGCAGTACTTC. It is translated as CASSRGTSVAYEQYF.